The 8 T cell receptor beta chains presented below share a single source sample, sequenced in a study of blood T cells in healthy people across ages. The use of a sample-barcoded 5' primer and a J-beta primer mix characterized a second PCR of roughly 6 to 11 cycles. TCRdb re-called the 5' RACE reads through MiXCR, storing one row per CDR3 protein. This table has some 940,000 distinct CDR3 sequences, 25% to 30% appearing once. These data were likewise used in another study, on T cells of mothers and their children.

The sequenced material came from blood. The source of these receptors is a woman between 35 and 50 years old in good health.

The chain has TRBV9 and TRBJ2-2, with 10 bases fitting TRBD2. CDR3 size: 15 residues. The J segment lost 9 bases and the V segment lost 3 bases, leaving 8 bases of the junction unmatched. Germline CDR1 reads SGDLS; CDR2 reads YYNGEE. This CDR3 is CASSADPAGGRELFF. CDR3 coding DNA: TGTGCCAGCAGCGCCGATCCAGCGGGGGGGCGGGAGCTGTTTTTT. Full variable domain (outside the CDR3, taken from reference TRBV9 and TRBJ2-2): DSGVTQTPKHLITATGQRVTLRCSPRSGDLSVYWYQQSLDQGLQFLIQYYNGEERAKGNILERFSAQQFPDLHSELNLSSLELGDSALYFCASSADPAGGRELFFGEGSRLTVL.

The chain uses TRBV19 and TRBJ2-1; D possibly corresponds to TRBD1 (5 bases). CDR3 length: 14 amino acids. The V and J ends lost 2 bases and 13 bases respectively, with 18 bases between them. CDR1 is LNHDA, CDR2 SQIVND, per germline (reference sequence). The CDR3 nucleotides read TGTGCCAGTAGTATAAGGGAAATGGCAGGGAATCAGTTCTTC. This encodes CASSIREMAGNQFF.

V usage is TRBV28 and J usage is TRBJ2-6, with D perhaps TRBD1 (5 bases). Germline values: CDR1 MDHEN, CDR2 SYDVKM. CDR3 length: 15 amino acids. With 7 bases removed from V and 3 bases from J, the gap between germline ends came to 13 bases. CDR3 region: CASTVQDVGANVLTF. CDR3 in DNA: TGTGCCAGCACCGTACAGGATGTTGGGGCCAACGTCCTGACTTTC. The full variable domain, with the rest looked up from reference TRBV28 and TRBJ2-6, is DVKVTQSSRYLVKRTGEKVFLECVQDMDHENMFWYRQDPGLGLRLIYFSYDVKMKEKGDIPEGYSVSREKKERFSLILESASTNQTSMYLCASTVQDVGANVLTFGAGSRLTVL.

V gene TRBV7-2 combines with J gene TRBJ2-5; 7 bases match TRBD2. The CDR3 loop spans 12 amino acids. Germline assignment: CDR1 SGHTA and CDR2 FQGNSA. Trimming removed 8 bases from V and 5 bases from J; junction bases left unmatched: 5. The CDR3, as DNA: TGTGCCAGCGGGGGGGAGCGGGAGACCCAGTACTTC. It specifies CASGGERETQYF.

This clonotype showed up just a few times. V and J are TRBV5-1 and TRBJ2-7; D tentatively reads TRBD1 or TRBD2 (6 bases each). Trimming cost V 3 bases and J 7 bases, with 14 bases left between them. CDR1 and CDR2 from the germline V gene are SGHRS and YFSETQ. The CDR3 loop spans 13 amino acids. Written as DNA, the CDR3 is TGCGCCAGCAGCTCCGTTCCGGGGGCAGAGCAGTACTTC. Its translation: CASSSVPGAEQYF.

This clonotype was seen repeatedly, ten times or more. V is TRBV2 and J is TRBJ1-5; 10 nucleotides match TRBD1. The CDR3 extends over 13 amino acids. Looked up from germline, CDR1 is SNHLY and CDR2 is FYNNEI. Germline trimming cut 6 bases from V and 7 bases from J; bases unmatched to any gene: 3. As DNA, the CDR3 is TGTGCCAGCAGCTGGACAGGGGGACAGCCCCAGCATTTT. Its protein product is CASSWTGGQPQHF.

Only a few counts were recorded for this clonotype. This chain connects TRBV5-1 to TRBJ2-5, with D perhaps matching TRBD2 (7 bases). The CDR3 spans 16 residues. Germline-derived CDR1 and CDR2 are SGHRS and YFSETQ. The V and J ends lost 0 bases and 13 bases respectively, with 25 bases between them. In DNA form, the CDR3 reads TGCGCCAGCAGCTTGGGCGGGGGCCTGGGAAACTACGAGCGGTACTTC. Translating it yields CASSLGGGLGNYERYF.

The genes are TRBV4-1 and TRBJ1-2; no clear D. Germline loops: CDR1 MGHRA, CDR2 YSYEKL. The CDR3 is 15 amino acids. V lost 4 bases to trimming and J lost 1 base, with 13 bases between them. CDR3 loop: CASSPRPAINYGYTF. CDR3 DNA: TGCGCCAGCAGCCCCAGACCGGCGATTAACTATGGCTACACCTTC.